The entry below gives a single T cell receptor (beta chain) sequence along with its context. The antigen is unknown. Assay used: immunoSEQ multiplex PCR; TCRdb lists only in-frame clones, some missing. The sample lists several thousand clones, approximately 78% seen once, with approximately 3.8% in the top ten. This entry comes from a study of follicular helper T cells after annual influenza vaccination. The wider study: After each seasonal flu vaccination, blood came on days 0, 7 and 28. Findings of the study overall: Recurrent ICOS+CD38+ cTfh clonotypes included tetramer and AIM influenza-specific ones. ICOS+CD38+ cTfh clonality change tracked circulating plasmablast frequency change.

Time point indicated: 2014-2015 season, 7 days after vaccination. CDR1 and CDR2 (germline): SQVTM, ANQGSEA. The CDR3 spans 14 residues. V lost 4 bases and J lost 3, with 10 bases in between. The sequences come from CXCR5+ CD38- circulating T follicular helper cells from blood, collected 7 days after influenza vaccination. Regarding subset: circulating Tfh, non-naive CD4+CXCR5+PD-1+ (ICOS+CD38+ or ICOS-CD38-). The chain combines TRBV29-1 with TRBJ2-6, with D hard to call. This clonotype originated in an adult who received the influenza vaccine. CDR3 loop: CSVGVGDGANVLTF. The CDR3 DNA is TGCAGCGTTGGGGTAGGAGATGGGGCCAACGTCCTGACTTTC. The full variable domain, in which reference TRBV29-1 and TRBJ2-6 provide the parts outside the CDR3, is SAVISQKPSRDICQRGTSLTIQCQVDSQVTMMFWYRQQPGQSLTLIATANQGSEATYESGFVIDKFPISRPNLTFSTLTVSNMSPEDSSIYLCSVGVGDGANVLTFGAGSRLTVL.